Sequencing of this T cell receptor (beta chain) was carried out in a study of blood T cell repertoires in COVID-19 (TCRdb year 2020). For the study in its entirety: Samples covering the acute and convalescent phases of COVID-19 were provided by collaborators in the United States, Italy and Spain. Where available, HLA class I and class II types were obtained from metadata supplied by the sample provider rather than from assay-based typing. The repertoires were released in a freely available public database meant as a resource for research on the immune response to SARS-CoV-2. Deeply sampled blood TCRbeta repertoires from subjects exposed to, actively infected with, or recovered from COVID-19 were included in the dataset. Nearly every sample came with metadata listing a de-identified subject ID, COVID-19 status, age in years and sex. The samples were drawn from two sources: the first 160 participants of the ongoing ImmuneRACE study, and 1,200 or so subjects contributed by 6 global collaborators. The prospective study material was composed of cDNA or gDNA derived from T cells, B-cell-depleted T cells, or PBMCs.

Collaborating institutions collected whole blood in K2EDTA tubes following their own protocols. Collaborator samples were shipped for TCRbeta analysis as frozen whole blood, isolated PBMCs, or DNA extracted from either sample type. Study-level results and caveats: Clinical and demographic metadata were provided uncurated, with the amount varying by source and participant.

Comments on this clone: Its target antigen remains unknown. Base quality data are lacking; no much larger clone is found one base away.

The immunoSEQ Assay, a bias-controlled multiplex PCR, was used to amplify TCRbeta CDR3 regions from genomic DNA. The paper's data handling went like this. The number of nucleated cells in each sample was estimated by amplification of reference gene primers within the assay. Sequence reads were collapsed and filtered to measure the absolute abundance of every unique TCRbeta CDR3 rearrangement. For each sample, productive Simpson clonality was calculated by taking the square root of Simpson's diversity index across productive rearrangements. Held by TCRdb, this immuneACCESS table contains in-frame sequences only and omits some clones. Under half of the omission traces to an unresolved V gene where checked; the cause of the rest is unknown. V, J and clone size derive from that table, while D and trimming were established from the DNA sequence. Counted in this sample were about 86,000 clones; 70% to 90% of them appeared once. Roughly 3.2% of the sample comes from the top ten.

V has 2 bases trimmed and J has 9 bases trimmed; junction bases matching no gene number 0. CDR1 and CDR2 are read off the germline V gene as KGHSH and LQKENI. The CDR3 measures 13 amino acids from cysteine to phenylalanine. Just the 39-base CDR3 DNA is kept, in frame starting at base 1. Material: peripheral blood. This receptor chain uses TRBV18 and TRBJ1-6, with TRBD1 identical over 8 junction bases. The receptor's source is a man aged 45-65 years with acute or convalescent COVID-19. The nucleotides read TGTGCCAGCTCACCAGACAGGGGTTCACCCCTCCACTTT. Its coded protein is CASSPDRGSPLHF.